A single sample gave rise to the 27 T cell receptor beta chains below, sequenced in a study of blood T cells in healthy people across ages. A second PCR of 7 to 11 cycles used a sample-barcoded 5' primer and a J-beta primer mix. TCRdb fed the 5' RACE reads into MiXCR, producing one record per CDR3 protein. The profile shows approximately 1,700,000 distinct CDR3 sequences, about 39% of them singletons. Sequenced input: blood. The source is a human donor in good health.

The V and J genes are TRBV28 and TRBJ1-5; a weak D match, TRBD1 (5 bases). CDR3 size: 12 residues. Germline-derived CDR1 and CDR2 are MDHEN and SYDVKM. V was trimmed by 10 bases and J by 3 bases, leaving 10 bases between them. The CDR3 DNA reads as TGTGCCATTCGACAGCCCAATCAGCCCCAGCATTTT. The encoded protein is CAIRQPNQPQHF.

The chain recombines TRBV7-8 with TRBJ2-1; a weak D match, TRBD1 (6 bases). This CDR3 has 12 amino acids. The germline V gene encodes CDR1 SGHVS and CDR2 FQNEAQ. Trimming took 5 bases from V and 15 from J, leaving 17 bases between them. Here the CDR3 reads CASSPGVKDGFF. The CDR3 nucleotides are TGTGCCAGCAGCCCAGGGGTGAAAGACGGGTTCTTC.

This clonotype has ten or more counts. The chain is built from TRBV10-3 and TRBJ2-1; D unclear. CDR1 ENHRY and CDR2 SYGVKD come from the germline V gene. This CDR3 comprises 11 residues. Trimming removed 6 bases from V and 7 bases from J, with 7 bases in between. CDR3 nucleotide sequence: TGTGCCATCAGAGGGTCTAATGAGCAGTTCTTC. This translates into CAIRGSNEQFF.

The chain joins TRBV7-9 to TRBJ2-1, with 8 bases lining up with TRBD1. The CDR3 has 14 amino acids. Germline assignment: CDR1 SEHNR and CDR2 FQNEAQ (reference sequence). V gave up 6 bases and J gave up 3 bases; unmatched junction bases: 4. CDR3 nucleotides: TGTGCCAGCAGGACAGGGGAAGGCTACAATGAGCAGTTCTTC. This encodes CASRTGEGYNEQFF.

This chain uses TRBV5-1 with TRBJ2-7; D gene unclear. V was trimmed by 3 bases and J by 2 bases, leaving 9 bases between them. In germline, CDR1 is SGHRS, CDR2 YFSETQ. The CDR3 consists of 13 residues. CDR3 bases: TGCGCCAGCAGCTCACACACCACCTACGAGCAGTACTTC. Encoded protein: CASSSHTTYEQYF.

This clonotype was recorded a few times. The chain uses TRBV4-2 and TRBJ2-3, with 7 bases fitting TRBD2. Germline trimming cut 0 bases from V and 8 bases from J; bases unmatched to any gene: 8. Germline-derived CDR1 and CDR2 are LGHNA and YNFKEQ. The CDR3 has 15 residues. In DNA, the CDR3 is TGTGCCAGCAGCCAAGATCAAGGAGCGGGGCGTACGCAGTATTTT. Protein sequence: CASSQDQGAGRTQYF.

This clonotype was observed a single time. The chain couples TRBV7-3 to TRBJ1-2; tentatively, D is TRBD1 (6 bases). The germline V gene has CDR1 SGHTA and CDR2 FQGTGA. This CDR3 comprises 15 residues. Between the trimmed V and J ends, which lost 5 bases and 3 bases, there was a span of 16 bases. The DNA of the CDR3 is TGTGCCAGCAGCCCCACCCACAGGGCGGACTATGGCTACACCTTC. It encodes CASSPTHRADYGYTF.

The rearrangement joins TRBV18 to TRBJ1-2; TRBD1 aligns across 9 bases. Germline V gene sequence: CDR1 KGHSH, CDR2 LQKENI. The trim removed 3 bases at V and 0 bases at J, leaving 8 bases unmatched. This CDR3 comprises 17 residues. CDR3 sequence reads: CASSPLSGTGTNYGYTF. The CDR3 DNA reads as TGTGCCAGCTCACCGCTCTCCGGGACAGGGACTAACTATGGCTACACCTTC.

Comment on this clonotype: At one of its ends the junction is not consistent with the germline gene, which may arise from a read error. The CDR3 reads CAASRDGYRVNTIYF. The DNA of the CDR3 is TGTGCCGCCAGCAGAGATGGGTACAGGGTAAACACCATATATTTT. V usage is TRBV15 and J usage is TRBJ1-3; weak D call: TRBD1 (6 bases). CDR1 and CDR2 (germline): LNHNV, YYDKDF (reference sequence). This CDR3 is 15 amino acids long.

A remark on this clonotype: The junction does not match germline at one end; this may be a read error. The chain joins TRBV7-2 to TRBJ1-2; D call uncertain. This CDR3 is 15 amino acids long. CDR1 and CDR2 from the germline V gene are SGHTA and FQGNSA. CDR3 amino acids: CASRSRAVVSYGHTF. For the CDR3, the DNA is TGTGCCAGCAGATCTCGGGCGGTGGTTAGCTATGGCCACACCTTC.

The J gene is TRBJ2-1, the V gene TRBV20-1, with TRBD1 identical over 7 bases. The CDR3 has 14 residues. J lost 6 bases, V lost 6 bases, and 11 bases had no gene match. CDR1 DFQATT and CDR2 SNEGSKA come from the germline V gene (reference sequence). The CDR3 nucleotides are TGCAGTGCCAGGGGGATCCCGAGGGCCAATGAGCAGTTCTTC. Its translation is CSARGIPRANEQFF.

In this sample, this clonotype turned up many times. The chain uses TRBV12-3 or TRBV12-4 and TRBJ1-2; D not resolved. The CDR3 totals 12 residues. Trimming took 3 bases from V and 5 from J, leaving 7 bases between them. CDR3 in DNA: TGTGCCAGCAGTTTCGGGATTTATGGCTACACCTTC. This translates into CASSFGIYGYTF.

The chain recombines TRBV4-3 with TRBJ2-4; 9 bases are shared with TRBD1. Germline CDR1 LGHNA, CDR2 YSLEER. With V trimmed by 2 bases and J by 13 bases, 12 bases remained unmatched. There are 15 residues in the CDR3. The CDR3 DNA sequence: TGCGCCAGCAGCCAATTCACAGGGGGCGCGGGGGAGCAGTACTTC. It encodes CASSQFTGGAGEQYF.

Note on this clonotype: The conserved final phenylalanine or tryptophan is absent from the CDR3, which likely points to a read error. CDR3: CASSQQGGSNQPQHV. The CDR3 nucleotides are TGCGCCAGCAGCCAACAGGGGGGTAGCAATCAGCCCCAGCATGTT. The chain combines TRBV5-1 with TRBJ1-5, with 8 nucleotides matching TRBD1. Germline V lookup: CDR1 SGHRS, CDR2 YFSETQ. The J segment lost 0 bases and the V segment lost 4 bases, leaving 3 bases of the junction unmatched. The CDR3 is 15 amino acids.

In this sample, this clonotype turned up a few times. This rearrangement joins TRBV12-3 or TRBV12-4 to TRBJ2-1; the match to TRBD1 covers 8 bases. The V and J ends lost 6 bases and 9 bases, in that order; junction bases with no gene match: 7. There are 13 residues in the CDR3. CDR3 in DNA: TGTGCCAGCAGCCCACAGGGGGGCGTTGAGCAGTTCTTC. Residues: CASSPQGGVEQFF.

This clonotype has more than one count but fewer than ten. J is TRBJ1-1 and V is TRBV29-1, with a possible D match to TRBD1 (6 bases). Germline-derived CDR1 and CDR2 are SQVTM and ANQGSEA. The CDR3 runs 13 residues. Trimming cost V 3 bases and J 3 bases, with 11 bases left between them. The CDR3 here is CSVEEGQYTEAFF. The CDR3, as DNA: TGCAGCGTTGAGGAAGGACAGTACACTGAAGCTTTCTTT.

This rearrangement joins TRBV5-1 to TRBJ1-1; TRBD1 might be the D (6 bases). The CDR3 runs to 14 residues. Germline CDR1 and CDR2: SGHRS and YFSETQ. The V end lost 3 bases, the J end lost 4 bases, and 13 bases lay between the germline ends. The CDR3: CASSWGGGSTEAFF. CDR3 DNA sequence: TGCGCCAGCAGCTGGGGGGGGGGCTCCACTGAAGCTTTCTTT. The full variable domain, rest sourced from reference TRBV5-1 and TRBJ1-1, is KAGVTQTPRYLIKTRGQQVTLSCSPISGHRSVSWYQQTPGQGLQFLFEYFSETQRNKGNFPGRFSGRQFSNSRSEMNVSTLELGDSALYLCASSWGGGSTEAFFGQGTRLTVV.

The chain has TRBV6-2 or TRBV6-3 and TRBJ1-5; D is undetermined. V shed 4 bases and J shed 1 base, with 11 bases lying between them. CDR3 length: 15 amino acids. From germline, CDR1 is MNHEY and CDR2 SVGEGT. The CDR3 coding sequence is TGTGCCAGCAGTTTCTACATGGGGAGCAATCAGCCCCAGCATTTT. It specifies CASSFYMGSNQPQHF.

The chain combines TRBV5-1 with TRBJ2-1; D remains ambiguous. The CDR3 is made up of 16 amino acids. Germline values: CDR1 SGHRS, CDR2 YFSETQ. Trimming removed 0 bases at V and 0 bases at J, with 10 bases between. This CDR3 is CASSLALMRSYNEQFF. Here the CDR3 DNA reads TGCGCCAGCAGCTTGGCTCTTATGCGCTCCTACAATGAGCAGTTCTTC. The entire variable domain, with the rest obtained from reference TRBV5-1 and TRBJ2-1, is as follows: KAGVTQTPRYLIKTRGQQVTLSCSPISGHRSVSWYQQTPGQGLQFLFEYFSETQRNKGNFPGRFSGRQFSNSRSEMNVSTLELGDSALYLCASSLALMRSYNEQFFGPGTRLTVL.

V usage is TRBV10-3 and J usage is TRBJ2-1; D is perhaps TRBD1 or TRBD2 (5 bases each). This CDR3 is built from 12 residues. The V end lost 2 bases, the J end lost 9 bases, and 8 bases lay between the germline ends. The germline V gene has CDR1 ENHRY and CDR2 SYGVKD. CDR3 DNA sequence: TGTGCCATCAGTGAGATGAGGGGTGAGCAGTTCTTC. Its translation: CAISEMRGEQFF.

Only a few counts were recorded for this clonotype. The J gene is TRBJ2-1, the V gene TRBV7-3; D is possibly TRBD2 (6 bases). This CDR3 region has 15 residues. Germline V lookup: CDR1 SGHTA, CDR2 FQGTGA. Trimming removed 0 bases from V and 8 bases from J, with 14 bases in between. CDR3 sequence (DNA): TGTGCCAGCAGCTTAACTGGGACTCCCTGGGATGAGCAGTTCTTC. Translation gives CASSLTGTPWDEQFF. Full variable domain (missing parts from reference TRBV7-3 and TRBJ2-1): GAGVSQTPSNKVTEKGKYVELRCDPISGHTALYWYRQSLGQGPEFLIYFQGTGAADDSGLPNDRFFAVRPEGSVSTLKIQRTERGDSAVYLCASSLTGTPWDEQFFGPGTRLTVL.

This clonotype was observed a few times. V gene TRBV7-2 combines with J gene TRBJ1-1; D gene ambiguous. V was pared by 2 bases and J by 4 bases, with 8 bases between. The CDR3 is 13 residues long. The V gene's germline CDR1 is SGHTA and CDR2 FQGNSA. The chain's CDR3 is CASSLNSATEAFF. In DNA, the CDR3 is TGTGCCAGCAGCTTAAATTCGGCCACTGAAGCTTTCTTT.

The chain employs TRBV12-3 or TRBV12-4 and TRBJ1-6, with D possibly matching TRBD1 (5 bases). CDR3 size: 15 residues. The germline V and J ends were trimmed by 6 bases and 0 bases, with 9 bases remaining between them. For the CDR3, the DNA is TGTGCCAGCAGGCCAGGGAGCTCCTATAATTCACCCCTCCACTTT. This encodes CASRPGSSYNSPLHF.

The chain combines TRBV5-1 with TRBJ2-7; D is ambiguous. The CDR3 is 11 amino acids. Trimming stripped 5 bases from V and 9 bases from J, with 12 bases between. From germline, CDR1 is SGHRS and CDR2 YFSETQ. The CDR3 region has the DNA TGCGCCAGCAGTTCCGAGACATGGCAGTACTTC. Translation gives CASSSETWQYF.

This clonotype came up a few times. This rearrangement joins TRBV7-9 to TRBJ2-1, with D possibly matching TRBD2 (5 bases). The CDR3 length is 16 residues. Trimming took off 4 bases at V and 2 bases at J, with 15 bases between the two ends. The germline gives CDR1 SEHNR, CDR2 FQNEAQ (reference sequence). The CDR3 nucleotides read TGTGCCAGCAGCTACGTGGCGGGCCCCACCTACAATGAGCAGTTCTTC. Amino acid sequence: CASSYVAGPTYNEQFF. The whole variable domain, filled in from reference TRBV7-9 and TRBJ2-1, reads DTGVSQNPRHKITKRGQNVTFRCDPISEHNRLYWYRQTLGQGPEFLTYFQNEAQLEKSRLLSDRFSAERPKGSFSTLEIQRTEQGDSAMYLCASSYVAGPTYNEQFFGPGTRLTVL.

This clonotype turned up a few times. V and J are TRBV15 and TRBJ2-1; perhaps TRBD2 as D (6 bases). This CDR3 comprises 14 residues. Germline-derived CDR1 and CDR2 are LNHNV and YYDKDF (reference sequence). V was trimmed by 0 bases and J by 8 bases, leaving 11 bases between them. The CDR3 here is CATSRDPSSDEQFF. The CDR3 region has the DNA TGTGCCACCAGCAGAGATCCTTCTAGCGATGAGCAGTTCTTC.

This clonotype has a handful of counts. The chain carries TRBV6-5 and TRBJ1-2; the D gene is possibly TRBD1 (6 bases). V lost 2 bases, J lost 8 bases, and 18 bases lay in between. The CDR3 extends over 15 amino acids. Germline values: CDR1 MNHEY, CDR2 SVGAGI. The CDR3 DNA reads TGTGCCAGCAGTTACGCGACAGGAAAGTCGGGAGGCTACACCTTC. Residues: CASSYATGKSGGYTF.